The rows below give T cell receptor beta chains drawn from one sample of a study of blood T cells in healthy people across ages. TCRdb reprocessed the 5' RACE reads via MiXCR and lists one record per CDR3 protein. Found here are roughly 800,000 distinct CDR3 sequences, 25% of them singletons; the top ten hold roughly 9%. The same sample was also used in a study of T cells of mothers and their children.

Input material: blood. The receptors derive from a boy younger than 18 in good health. CDR3s include the opening cysteine and the closing phenylalanine or tryptophan. A D gene is named only where the DNA matches it firmly. Rows may omit the clone size; those that give it use once, few, many or a size class.

.	TRBJ1-2	.	TRBV21-1	CASSYAWDSYYDGYTF	TGTGCCAGCAGCTATGCATGGGACTCCTATTATGATGGCTACACCTTC
.	TRBJ1-2	.	TRBV4-3	CASSQDSGGVSYGYTF	TGCGCCAGCAGCCAAGATTCTGGAGGGGTCAGCTATGGCTACACCTTC
few	TRBJ2-3	TRBD2	TRBV29-1	CSVEAASGGRKDTQYF	TGCAGCGTTGAAGCCGCCAGCGGGGGGCGGAAGGATACGCAGTATTTT
.	TRBJ2-1	.	TRBV7-3	CASSLAADNEQFF	TGTGCCAGCAGCTTGGCGGCGGACAATGAGCAGTTCTTC
.	TRBJ2-2	TRBD2	TRBV2	CASSISSGRAGELFF	TGTGCCAGCAGTATATCCAGCGGGAGGGCCGGGGAGCTGTTTTTT
few	TRBJ2-1	TRBD1	TRBV7-3	CASGAGTGGLNEQFF	TGTGCCAGCGGCGCCGGGACAGGGGGCCTCAATGAGCAGTTCTTC
few	TRBJ2-7	TRBD1	TRBV6-5	CASSLQTGGYEQYF	TGTGCCAGCAGCCTTCAGACAGGGGGCTACGAGCAGTACTTC
.	TRBJ2-3	.	TRBV7-6	CASSLVVSDTQYF	TGTGCCAGCAGCTTAGTGGTCTCAGATACGCAGTATTTT
.	TRBJ2-7	.	TRBV29-1	CSVRLEGLKQYF	TGCAGCGTCCGCCTTGAGGGCTTAAAGCAGTACTTC
few	TRBJ2-5	.	TRBV24-1	CATSEEGYLQETQYF	TGTGCCACCAGTGAGGAAGGATATCTACAAGAGACCCAGTACTTC
.	TRBJ1-2	.	TRBV12-3/TRBV12-4	CASSLTGARNRYGYTF	TGTGCCAGCAGTTTAACGGGGGCCCGGAATCGATATGGCTACACCTTC
.	TRBJ2-7	.	TRBV24-1	CATSDSRTAREQYF	TGTGCCACCAGTGATTCTCGGACGGCGCGGGAGCAGTACTTC
.	TRBJ1-5	.	TRBV28	CASSVSQGALNQPQHF	TGTGCCAGCAGTGTCTCACAGGGAGCTCTCAATCAGCCCCAGCATTTT
.	TRBJ2-7	.	TRBV29-1	CSGSTGDEQYF	TGCAGCGGCTCGACTGGAGACGAGCAGTACTTC
.	TRBJ2-1	.	TRBV5-1	CASSLRSPDNEQFF	TGCGCCAGCAGCTTGAGGTCTCCTGACAATGAGCAGTTCTTC
.	TRBJ2-2	.	TRBV12-3/TRBV12-4	CASSFRHKEAGELFF	TGTGCCAGCAGTTTTAGGCATAAGGAGGCCGGGGAGCTGTTTTTT
.	TRBJ2-1	TRBD2	TRBV4-1	CASSQGGRAVVYNEQFF	TGCGCCAGCAGCCAAGGGGGGAGGGCAGTTGTCTACAATGAGCAGTTCTTC
many	TRBJ2-5	TRBD1	TRBV7-2	CASSPIEGAIFLETQYF	TGTGCCAGCAGCCCCATTGAGGGGGCGATCTTTTTAGAGACCCAGTACTTC
few	TRBJ1-1	.	TRBV18	CASSPTLLRSGNTEAFF	TGTGCCAGCTCACCAACACTTCTTCGAAGCGGGAACACTGAAGCTTTCTTT
few	TRBJ2-1	TRBD2	TRBV3-1	CASSPGTSGSDGEQFF	TGTGCCAGCAGCCCGGGGACTAGCGGGAGTGATGGTGAGCAGTTCTTC
.	TRBJ2-3	.	TRBV20-1	CSARATRLRTDTQYF	TGCAGTGCTAGGGCTACACGGTTGAGAACAGATACGCAGTATTTT
.	TRBJ2-5	.	TRBV6-9	CASSYSCDTFFQETQYF	TGTGCCAGCAGTTATTCGTGTGACACCTTCTTCCAAGAGACCCAGTACTTC
.	TRBJ2-5	TRBD1	TRBV11-3	CASSLGVLQGAQYF	TGTGCCAGCAGCTTGGGGGTCCTCCAGGGGGCCCAGTACTTC
few	TRBJ2-7	.	TRBV7-9	CASSLAELDRYEQYF	TGTGCCAGCAGCTTAGCGGAGCTAGACCGTTACGAGCAGTACTTC
.	TRBJ1-1	.	TRBV20-1	CSAEGGRMNTEAFF	TGCAGTGCTGAAGGGGGGCGGATGAACACTGAAGCTTTCTTT
.	TRBJ2-1	.	TRBV10-3	CAISELWTGDNEQFF	TGTGCCATCAGTGAGTTGTGGACGGGGGACAATGAGCAGTTCTTC
few	TRBJ2-6	.	TRBV20-1	CSAREGSGANVLTF	TGCAGTGCTAGAGAGGGCTCTGGGGCCAACGTCCTGACTTTC
.	TRBJ2-7	TRBD2	TRBV2	CASSERAGRGSYEQYF	TGTGCCAGCAGTGAACGGGCGGGGAGGGGCTCGTACGAGCAGTACTTC
few	TRBJ1-4	.	TRBV29-1	CSVVGFDEKLFF	TGCAGCGTTGTGGGTTTCGATGAAAAACTGTTTTTT
.	TRBJ1-1	.	TRBV29-1	CSVTEAFF	TGCAGCGTGACAGAAGCTTTCTTT
.	TRBJ1-2	TRBD1	TRBV29-1	CSAGQVEPNYGYTF	TGCAGCGCTGGACAGGTCGAACCTAACTATGGCTACACCTTC
.	TRBJ2-7	TRBD2	TRBV12-5	CASRVGTSNEQYF	TGTGCGAGTAGAGTTGGGACTAGCAACGAGCAGTACTTC
few	TRBJ2-1	.	TRBV29-1	CSVEDHRAGTYNEQFF	TGCAGCGTTGAAGATCATAGGGCCGGGACCTACAATGAGCAGTTCTTC